The 19 T cell receptor beta chains in this list originate from one sample, sequenced in a study of identical twins. One entry per CDR3 protein results from TCRdb running MiXCR on the 5' RACE reads. Of under 300,000 distinct CDR3 sequences listed, about 8.9% are singletons. The same data also went into a second study, on yellow fever vaccine responses in identical twins.

Sequenced sample: CD8+ T cells sorted from blood. Every receptor here comes from a woman aged 18-30 years in good health.

This clonotype appeared a few times. The rearrangement uses TRBV10-3 and TRBJ2-6; no definite D call. CDR1 is ENHRY, CDR2 SYGVKD, per germline. The V gene lost 0 bases and the J gene lost 2 bases, with 11 bases spanning the gap. This CDR3 spans 17 amino acids. The CDR3, as DNA: TGTGCCATCAGTGAGTCGCCAGGATCCCCTGGGGCCAACGTCCTGACTTTC. Its translation: CAISESPGSPGANVLTF.

This clonotype was recorded a few times. DNA for the CDR3: TGTGCCAGCAGTTTCCTCCGGACAGGGGGCGAAGAGACCCAGTACTTC. The encoded protein is CASSFLRTGGEETQYF. The chain combines TRBV28 with TRBJ2-5; 11 bases agree with TRBD1. Trimming cost V 3 bases and J 3 bases; bases outside gene matches: 6. The CDR3 runs 16 residues. Germline CDR1 and CDR2: MDHEN and SYDVKM.

The chain combines TRBV24-1 with TRBJ2-1; no reliable D call. Germline CDR1 and CDR2: KGHDR and SFDVKD. CDR3 length: 12 amino acids. V was pared by 9 bases and J by 6 bases, with 11 bases between. The chain's CDR3 is CATGSEVNEQFF. CDR3 sequence (DNA): TGTGCCACCGGAAGTGAGGTCAATGAGCAGTTCTTC.

The V call is TRBV6-2 or TRBV6-3, the J call TRBJ2-3, with D perhaps matching TRBD2 (5 bases). CDR3 length: 14 residues. Trimming removed 6 bases from V and 2 bases from J, with 12 bases in between. CDR1 is MNHEY and CDR2 is SVGEGT in the germline V gene. The CDR3, as DNA: TGTGCCAGCAGCCCCGGGGTATACACAGATACGCAGTATTTT. Its translation is CASSPGVYTDTQYF.

This clonotype was observed at least ten times. The chain uses TRBV4-3 and TRBJ2-7, with 9 bases aligning to TRBD2. Germline CDR1 reads LGHNA; CDR2 reads YSLEER. The CDR3 loop spans 14 amino acids. V was pared by 3 bases and J by 4 bases, with 4 bases of the junction left unmatched. The CDR3 bases are TGCGCCAGCAGCCAGAGACTAGCGGATTACGAGCAGTACTTC. This gives the protein CASSQRLADYEQYF.

This clonotype was recorded a few times. The rearrangement joins TRBV20-1 to TRBJ1-1; D is possibly TRBD1 (5 bases). V was cut by 0 bases and J by 11 bases, with 19 bases left in between. Germline V gene lookup returns CDR1 DFQATT and CDR2 SNEGSKA (reference sequence). The CDR3 totals 14 residues. Here the CDR3 reads CSARDVVQVIVAFF. The CDR3 nucleotides are TGCAGTGCTAGAGATGTGGTACAGGTGATCGTGGCTTTCTTT.

This clonotype was found a few times. The chain combines TRBV27 with TRBJ1-1; perhaps TRBD1 as D (5 bases). CDR1 MNHEY and CDR2 SMNVEV come from the germline V gene (reference sequence). V shed 3 bases and J shed 4 bases, with 18 bases lying between them. CDR3 length: 16 residues. The DNA of the CDR3 is TGTGCCAGCAGTTTTCGTGGGGGTTTAGTGAGCACTGAAGCTTTCTTT. Its protein is CASSFRGGLVSTEAFF.

The rearrangement uses TRBV7-6 and TRBJ2-1, with 9 bases fitting TRBD1. This CDR3 comprises 16 residues. The J segment lost 4 bases and the V segment lost 5 bases, leaving 9 bases of the junction unmatched. Germline CDR1 is SGHVS and CDR2 is FNYEAQ. The CDR3 protein is CASSPQRTGEYNEQFF. DNA for the CDR3: TGTGCCAGCAGCCCTCAGAGGACAGGGGAGTACAATGAGCAGTTCTTC.

The table lists this clonotype with many counts. The chain joins TRBV29-1 to TRBJ1-2, with 8 bases that match TRBD1. The CDR3 totals 12 residues. After removal of 5 bases from V and 5 bases from J, the junction contained 4 bases not matched to a gene. The germline V gene encodes CDR1 SQVTM and CDR2 ANQGSEA. Written as DNA, the CDR3 is TGCAGCGTTCCCGGACAGGGATATGGCTACACCTTC. Amino acid sequence: CSVPGQGYGYTF.

This clonotype was picked up many times. The chain employs TRBV5-1 and TRBJ2-7; TRBD2 matches at 11 bases. CDR1 and CDR2 (germline): SGHRS, YFSETQ. This CDR3 region has 15 residues. The J segment lost 2 bases and the V segment lost 0 bases, leaving 1 base of the junction unmatched. CDR3 bases: TGCGCCAGCAGCTTGGAACTAGCGGGGGCCTACGAGCAGTACTTC. Translation: CASSLELAGAYEQYF.

This clonotype was observed a handful of times. This sequence joins TRBV5-1 and TRBJ2-7; unclear D gene. CDR3 length equals 14 residues. Germline V gene lookup returns CDR1 SGHRS and CDR2 YFSETQ. Deletions cut 0 bases from V and 5 bases from J, with 12 bases between. CDR3 DNA: TGCGCCAGCAGCTTGGCCGTGTCCGCGGACGAGCAGTACTTC. Amino acids: CASSLAVSADEQYF.

A few counts support this clonotype. This chain uses TRBV15 with TRBJ2-3; TRBD2 is a possible D gene (7 bases). This CDR3 contains 15 residues. Trimming cost V 1 base and J 5 bases, with 13 bases left between them. The germline V gene encodes CDR1 LNHNV and CDR2 YYDKDF (reference sequence). In DNA, the CDR3 is TGTGCCACCAGCAGAGTCCTGGGAGGGGGAGATACGCAGTATTTT. Encoded protein: CATSRVLGGGDTQYF. Together with reference TRBV15 and TRBJ2-3, the CDR3 gives the full variable domain: DAMVIQNPRYQVTQFGKPVTLSCSQTLNHNVMYWYQQKSSQAPKLLFHYYDKDFNNEADTPDNFQSRRPNTSFCFLDIRSPGLGDTAMYLCATSRVLGGGDTQYFGPGTRLTVL.

This clonotype was picked up a small number of times. V gene TRBV12-3 or TRBV12-4 combines with J gene TRBJ2-7, with TRBD1 as a possible D gene (7 bases). The CDR3 totals 15 residues. The V and J ends lost 7 bases and 3 bases respectively, with 19 bases between them. As DNA, the CDR3 is TGTGCCAGCAATTATGGGGCAGGGGGGCGCTACGAGCAGTACTTC. Amino acids: CASNYGAGGRYEQYF.

The V and J genes are TRBV27 and TRBJ2-5; D is ambiguous. CDR1 and CDR2 from the germline V gene are MNHEY and SMNVEV (reference sequence). The germline V and J ends were trimmed by 3 bases and 4 bases, with 9 bases remaining between them. The CDR3 sequence is 13 residues long. DNA for the CDR3: TGTGCCAGCAGTTTCATCGGACGAGAGACCCAGTACTTC. Its translation is CASSFIGRETQYF.

This clonotype has just a few counts. The rearrangement links TRBV3-1 to TRBJ2-1, with TRBD2 matching 15 bases. Trimming took 4 bases from V and 4 from J; bases not matched to a gene: 2. The CDR3 runs 16 residues. The germline V gene has CDR1 LGHDT and CDR2 YNNKEL (reference sequence). CDR3 loop: CASSLGTSGGYNEQFF. In DNA, the CDR3 is TGTGCCAGCAGCCTCGGGACTAGCGGGGGGTACAATGAGCAGTTCTTC.

This clonotype was counted only a few times. The rearrangement uses TRBV4-2 and TRBJ2-7, with 11 bases identical to TRBD2. Germline values: CDR1 LGHNA, CDR2 YNFKEQ. The CDR3 sequence is 15 residues long. Trimming cost V 1 base and J 3 bases; bases outside gene matches: 2. Here the CDR3 reads CASSQVLAGDYEQYF. The CDR3 DNA follows: TGTGCCAGCAGCCAAGTACTAGCGGGAGACTACGAGCAGTACTTC.

This clonotype was recorded many times. The V gene is TRBV11-2, the J gene TRBJ2-1, with D possibly TRBD2 on 5 matching bases. Germline V gene sequence: CDR1 SGHAT, CDR2 FQNNGV. V was cut by 5 bases and J by 8 bases, with 16 bases left in between. The CDR3 covers 14 residues. The DNA for the CDR3 is TGTGCCAGCAGCGGGAGCACGTGGAAGGATGAGCAGTTCTTC. Residues: CASSGSTWKDEQFF.

This clonotype was picked up many times. V gene TRBV15 combines with J gene TRBJ2-2, with 10 bases that match TRBD2. J was trimmed by 2 bases and V by 0 bases; bases with no gene match: 9. This CDR3 has 19 amino acids. Germline values: CDR1 LNHNV, CDR2 YYDKDF (reference sequence). The CDR3 sequence is CATSRDLWLAGANTGELFF. CDR3 bases: TGTGCCACCAGCAGAGATTTGTGGCTAGCGGGAGCCAACACCGGGGAGCTGTTTTTT. The full variable domain, completed using reference TRBV15 and TRBJ2-2, is DAMVIQNPRYQVTQFGKPVTLSCSQTLNHNVMYWYQQKSSQAPKLLFHYYDKDFNNEADTPDNFQSRRPNTSFCFLDIRSPGLGDTAMYLCATSRDLWLAGANTGELFFGEGSRLTVL.

In its sample, this clonotype was seen many times. V is TRBV7-2 and J is TRBJ2-3; D remains unclear. Germline V CDR1 and CDR2: SGHTA, FQGNSA. This CDR3 region has 14 residues. Between the trimmed V and J ends, which lost 2 bases and 5 bases, there was a span of 11 bases. The CDR3 sequence is CASSLSSTEDTQYF. Written as DNA, the CDR3 is TGTGCCAGCAGCTTAAGTAGTACTGAAGATACGCAGTATTTT.